This note documents a single T cell receptor (beta chain) sequence. The target antigen is unknown. The cohort excluded patients with autoimmune disease history or systemic immunosuppression. Patients had blood sampled at baseline and again on cycle 4 day 1 and cycle 7 day 1. This entry belongs to a study of OX40 agonist ivuxolimab in advanced cancers. The overall study: Ivuxolimab was administered intravenously to patients at 0.01 to 10 mg/kg every 2 weeks.

The data were produced by immunoSEQ multiplex PCR, yet TCRdb's version contains in-frame clones alone and is incomplete. The sample carries about 48,000 clones, approximately 85% recorded once. Notes on the study in general: On average, CD8+ T cells showed a greater number of expanded clones than CD4+.

V was pared by 5 bases and J by 3 bases, with 14 bases between. Germline V gene lookup returns CDR1 SEHNR and CDR2 FQNEAQ (reference sequence). The CDR3 consists of 14 residues. The clonotype originates from an adult with an advanced solid tumor such as melanoma, head and neck, liver or kidney cancer. The sample here was CD4+ or CD8+ T cells sorted from blood, taken in a trial of the OX40 agonist ivuxolimab. The chain combines TRBV7-9 with TRBJ2-7; possibly TRBD2 for D (6 bases). The CDR3 reads CASSGTGSNYEQYF. The CDR3 DNA reads TGTGCCAGCAGCGGAACCGGGAGTAACTACGAGCAGTACTTC. Together with reference TRBV7-9 and TRBJ2-7, the CDR3 gives the full variable domain: DTGVSQNPRHKITKRGQNVTFRCDPISEHNRLYWYRQTLGQGPEFLTYFQNEAQLEKSRLLSDRFSAERPKGSFSTLEIQRTEQGDSAMYLCASSGTGSNYEQYFGPGTRLTVT.